A selection of T cell receptor beta chains follows, all from one sample in a study of cytomegalovirus exposure and HLA in healthy donors. Method: immunoSEQ multiplex PCR; TCRdb's copy keeps in-frame clones and lacks some. The sample records fewer than 120,000 clones, 70% to 85% being singletons. Sequenced input: PBMCs. Receptor source: a man aged 30 to 45 in good health and CMV-seropositive. The CDR3 runs from the conserved cysteine through the conserved F or W. Fields, in order: V gene, D gene, J gene, clone size, CDR3 DNA, CDR3 protein. D genes are given only for firm matches. Clone sizes are given selectively: once, few, many, or a class where the clone is expanded.

>TRBV9|TRBD2|TRBJ2-5|-
TGTGCCAGCAGCCCCCCCGGGACTAGCGGGGATGAGACCCAGTACTTC
CASSPPGTSGDETQYF
>TRBV20-1|-|TRBJ1-1|-
TGCAGTGCTTTACTCCGTATGGCTTTCTTT
CSALLRMAFF
>TRBV6-5|TRBD2|TRBJ2-3|-
TGTGCCAGCAATCGACTAGCGGGGAACACAGATACGCAGTATTTT
CASNRLAGNTDTQYF
>TRBV7-9|TRBD1|TRBJ1-2|-
TGTGCCAGCAGCTTGAGCGGGACAGGGGGGTATGGCTACACCTTC
CASSLSGTGGYGYTF
>TRBV25-1|-|TRBJ1-6|-
TGTGCCAATAGTCATACAGGGAAAAGGTCCTATAATTCACCCCTCCACTTT
CANSHTGKRSYNSPLHF
>TRBV21-1|-|TRBJ2-1|-
TGTGCCAGCAGCAAAGTTAAACAGGGCTCCTACAATGAGCAGTTCTTC
CASSKVKQGSYNEQFF
>TRBV9|TRBD2|TRBJ2-2|-
TGTGCCAGCAGGCGGGGGGAATGGACCGGGGAGCTGTTTTTT
CASRRGEWTGELFF
>TRBV4-1|-|TRBJ1-3|many
TGCGCCAGCAGCCAACAGCTCGGGGAAAACACCATATATTTT
CASSQQLGENTIYF
>TRBV29-1|-|TRBJ2-7|-
TGCAGCGCCACGAAGGAGAGCAACGAGCAGTACTTC
CSATKESNEQYF
>TRBV28|-|TRBJ1-5|-
TGTGCCAGCAGCTCTGGGACAACTAATCAGCCCCAGCATTTT
CASSSGTTNQPQHF
>TRBV7-9|TRBD2|TRBJ2-5|-
TGTGCCAGCACCCGAGGGACTATAATAGAGACCCAGTACTTC
CASTRGTIIETQYF
>TRBV18|-|TRBJ2-2|-
TGTGCCAGCTCACCATATTGGACACTGAACACCGGGGAGCTGTTTTTT
CASSPYWTLNTGELFF
>TRBV19|-|TRBJ1-3|-
TGTGCCAGTAGTACGCTGGAACAGAACTCTGGAAACACCATATATTTT
CASSTLEQNSGNTIYF
>TRBV7-2|-|TRBJ1-5|-
TGTGCCAGCAGCTTAGACCAGCGTCAGCCCCAGCATTTT
CASSLDQRQPQHF
>TRBV18|-|TRBJ2-2|-
TGTGCCAGCTCACCACAAGAGTCGAACACCGGGGAGCTGTTTTTT
CASSPQESNTGELFF
>TRBV5-6|-|TRBJ2-2|-
TGTGCCAGCAGCTTGGTTGGACAGTTAAACGGGGAGCTGTTTTTT
CASSLVGQLNGELFF
>TRBV7-9|TRBD1|TRBJ1-1|-
TGTGCCAGCAGATCAAGCCGGACAGGGGGCACTGAAGCTTTCTTT
CASRSSRTGGTEAFF
>TRBV5-5|TRBD1|TRBJ1-4|-
TGTGCCAGCAGCAACACCGGGACAGGCCCCGGTGGACTGTTTTTT
CASSNTGTGPGGLFF
>TRBV19|-|TRBJ1-4|-
TGTGCCAGTAGAAAAGGGGCGAGTGGTAATGAAAAACTGTTTTTT
CASRKGASGNEKLFF
>TRBV5-1|-|TRBJ2-3|-
TGCGCCAGCAGTAGGGGGGGGAGCACAGATACGCAGTATTTT
CASSRGGSTDTQYF
>TRBV6-6|-|TRBJ2-5|-
TGTGCCAGCAGTTCTACGCGTTTAGAGACCCAGTACTTC
CASSSTRLETQYF
>TRBV7-9|-|TRBJ2-7|-
TGTGCCAGCAGCCGCCAGGGAGGCTTTAGCGAGCAGTACTTC
CASSRQGGFSEQYF
>TRBV7-3|TRBD1|TRBJ2-1|-
TGTGCCAGCAGCGCGACAGGGAATGAGCAGTTCTTC
CASSATGNEQFF
>TRBV7-3|-|TRBJ2-7|once
TGTGCCAGCAGCTTAAATGGCGCTAGGCGGATGAGGGAGCAGTACTTC
CASSLNGARRMREQYF
>TRBV5-1|TRBD2|TRBJ2-3|-
TGCGCCAGCAGCTTGCTGTACGGCGGGGGGACAGATACGCAGTATTTT
CASSLLYGGGTDTQYF
>TRBV10-2|TRBD1|TRBJ1-2|once
TGCGCCAGCAGTGAGTCTCTAAGGGACAGTTTGTACACCTTC
CASSESLRDSLYTF
>TRBV11-2|-|TRBJ1-6|-
TGTGCCAGCAGCTTCGATTGGCAGGGCCGGGGGACCCTCCACTTT
CASSFDWQGRGTLHF
>TRBV19|-|TRBJ2-7|-
TGTGCCAGTAGGCAGCTCGGGAGCTACGAGCAGTACTTC
CASRQLGSYEQYF
>TRBV27|TRBD2|TRBJ2-7|-
TGTGCCAGCGGATGGGCGGGGGGCTACGAGCAGTACTTC
CASGWAGGYEQYF
>TRBV2|-|TRBJ2-3|-
TGTGCCAGCAGTGAGGCGCGGGTCACAGATACGCAGTATTTT
CASSEARVTDTQYF
>TRBV19|TRBD2|TRBJ2-5|few
TGTGCCAGTAGCAACCCCGGGGACTACACAAAGGAGACCCAGTACTTC
CASSNPGDYTKETQYF
>TRBV5-1|-|TRBJ2-3|-
TGCGCCAGCAGCTTGGTCGGGGATGGAGATACGCAGTATTTT
CASSLVGDGDTQYF
>TRBV10-3|TRBD2|TRBJ2-7|-
TGTGCCATCAAACCCGGGGAGGGGTGGTACGAGCAGTACTTC
CAIKPGEGWYEQYF
>TRBV4-3|TRBD1|TRBJ2-7|-
TGCGCCAGCAGCCCCTTTCCCAGGGGGAGCTCCTACGAGCAGTACTTC
CASSPFPRGSSYEQYF
>TRBV7-8|-|TRBJ1-2|-
TGTGCCAGCAGCTTAGGCCAGGGCTTCGGGGGCTACACCTTC
CASSLGQGFGGYTF
>TRBV27|-|TRBJ1-3|-
TGTGCCAGCAGTGCCCTAGGGGGTTCTGGAAACACCATATATTTT
CASSALGGSGNTIYF
>TRBV5-1|TRBD2|TRBJ2-7|-
TGCGCCAGCAGCTTGGCCCCGACTAGCGGGTCCCCCTACGAGCAGTACTTC
CASSLAPTSGSPYEQYF
>TRBV28|-|TRBJ1-5|few
TGTGCCAGTGCAGTTGACACGGGGCGGGGGCCCCAGCATTTT
CASAVDTGRGPQHF
>TRBV25-1|TRBD2|TRBJ2-5|once
TGTGCCAGCAGTGAGGCTAGCGGGGGCGCCGCAGAGACCCAGTACTTC
CASSEASGGAAETQYF
>TRBV19|TRBD1|TRBJ1-3|-
TGTGCCAGTAGTGCCAAACCGGGACAGGCGACCTTTGGAAACACCATATATTTT
CASSAKPGQATFGNTIYF
>TRBV10-3|TRBD2|TRBJ2-5|-
TGTGCCATCACGGGGGGGTTCCAAGAGACCCAGTACTTC
CAITGGFQETQYF
>TRBV7-2|TRBD2|TRBJ2-7|-
TGTGCCGGAAGTAGCGGGGGGAGAGGGTCATACGAGCAGTACTTC
CAGSSGGRGSYEQYF
>TRBV10-3|-|TRBJ1-1|-
TGTGCCATCAGTGAGAGTCCCGGGAACACTGAAGCTTTCTTT
CAISESPGNTEAFF
>TRBV6-1|-|TRBJ1-1|once
TGTGCCAGCAGTGTAACCGGAGGCGACACTGAAGCTTTCTTT
CASSVTGGDTEAFF
>TRBV30|TRBD1|TRBJ1-4|once
TGTGCCTGGAGTGTAAAAGGGACAGGAAATGAAAAACTGTTTTTT
CAWSVKGTGNEKLFF
>TRBV5-1|TRBD2|TRBJ2-1|-
TGCGCCAGCAGCCCGACTAGCGGGGGGGCCAGGAATGAGCAGTTCTTC
CASSPTSGGARNEQFF